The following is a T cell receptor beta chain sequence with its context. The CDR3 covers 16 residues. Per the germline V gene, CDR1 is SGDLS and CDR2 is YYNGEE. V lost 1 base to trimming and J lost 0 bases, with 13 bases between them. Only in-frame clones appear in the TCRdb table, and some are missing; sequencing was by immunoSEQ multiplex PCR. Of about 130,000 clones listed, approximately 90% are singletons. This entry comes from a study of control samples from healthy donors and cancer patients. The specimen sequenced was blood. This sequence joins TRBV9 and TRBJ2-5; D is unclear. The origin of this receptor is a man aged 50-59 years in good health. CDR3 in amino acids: CASSVSPRTDQETQYF. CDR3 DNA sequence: TGTGCCAGCAGCGTATCCCCCAGGACGGACCAAGAGACCCAGTACTTC.